This T cell receptor beta chain was retrieved from a study of blood T cells in healthy people across ages. The trim removed 1 base at V and 8 bases at J, leaving 10 bases unmatched. The CDR3 sequence is 15 residues long. CDR1 is GTSNPN, CDR2 SVGIG, per germline (reference sequence). A second about 7 to 11 cycle PCR used barcoded and J-beta primers. Any given sample supplied a minimum of 3 million CDR3-containing paired-end reads. TCRdb fed the 5' RACE reads into MiXCR, producing one record per CDR3 protein. The repertoire holds hundreds of thousands of distinct CDR3 sequences, with 40% to 50% as singletons.

Material: blood. The clonotype was recovered from a man aged 55 to 69 in good health. The genes are TRBV30 and TRBJ2-1, with 8 bases lining up with TRBD2. CDR3 sequence reads: CAWSAAGLDSDEQFF. The CDR3 DNA sequence: TGTGCCTGGAGTGCAGCGGGACTAGATTCCGATGAGCAGTTCTTC.